The 15 T cell receptor beta chains listed next were all sequenced from one sample in a study of PD-1 blockade in classical Hodgkin lymphoma. The time point was: cycle 4 day 1 (C4D1), after more than five weeks of nivolumab. Each patient's relapse followed autologous stem cell transplantation, and brentuximab vedotin exposure varied. Clones were sequenced by immunoSEQ multiplex PCR, and TCRdb holds only the in-frame ones, with some missing. Of about 41,000 clones detected, approximately 70% appear once; the ten largest clones hold about 2.7%. Sequencing was performed on peripheral blood mononuclear cells (PBMCs), taken before the fourth cycle of nivolumab. All receptors derive from a human donor with classical Hodgkin lymphoma.

The chain has TRBV9 and TRBJ2-2; 7 bases match TRBD1. Germline V gene lookup returns CDR1 SGDLS and CDR2 YYNGEE. V lost 0 bases to trimming and J lost 4 bases; unmatched junction nucleotides: 9. The CDR3 length is 17 residues. In nucleotides, the CDR3 is TGTGCCAGCAGCGTAGCGGTAGGGGGCACTTCCACCGGGGAGCTGTTTTTT. Translated, it gives CASSVAVGGTSTGELFF.

The rearrangement uses TRBV13 and TRBJ2-7, with D unresolved. Between the trimmed V and J ends, which lost 2 bases and 5 bases, there was a span of 7 bases. The length of the CDR3 is 12 residues. Germline V lookup: CDR1 PRHDT, CDR2 FYEKMQ (reference sequence). The CDR3, as DNA: TGTGCCAGCAGCTTACAACGAAACGAGCAGTACTTC. Translation: CASSLQRNEQYF.

This clone was recorded only once. The J gene is TRBJ2-3, the V gene TRBV28, with 7 nucleotides matching TRBD2. J was trimmed by 0 bases and V by 3 bases; bases with no gene match: 6. The CDR3 loop spans 16 amino acids. Germline V gene sequence: CDR1 MDHEN, CDR2 SYDVKM. The CDR3 DNA sequence: TGTGCCAGCAGTTTGATGTTCGGGGGGAGCACAGATACGCAGTATTTT. Its protein product is CASSLMFGGSTDTQYF. Using reference TRBV28 and TRBJ2-3 for the parts outside the CDR3, the full variable domain is DVKVTQSSRYLVKRTGEKVFLECVQDMDHENMFWYRQDPGLGLRLIYFSYDVKMKEKGDIPEGYSVSREKKERFSLILESASTNQTSMYLCASSLMFGGSTDTQYFGPGTRLTVL.

V and J are TRBV30 and TRBJ2-7, with D uncertain. The V gene lost 0 bases and the J gene lost 5 bases, with 5 bases spanning the gap. This CDR3 comprises 11 residues. Germline V gene sequence: CDR1 GTSNPN, CDR2 SVGIG (reference sequence). CDR3 DNA sequence: TGTGCCTGGAGTGTGGGGAACGAGCAGTACTTC. Residues: CAWSVGNEQYF.

The gene calls are TRBV7-8 and TRBJ2-2; TRBD2 matches at 8 bases. The V and J ends lost 5 bases and 5 bases, in that order; junction bases with no gene match: 7. The CDR3 runs 15 residues. The germline CDR1 and CDR2 sequences are SGHVS and FQNEAQ. The CDR3 DNA sequence: TGTGCCAGCAGCCCCCGGGGGGGGGCAACCGGGGAGCTGTTTTTT. Translation: CASSPRGGATGELFF.

This clone was counted a few times. The sample has other DNA sequences that encode this CDR3 too. V and J are TRBV2 and TRBJ1-5; the D gene is possibly TRBD1 (5 bases). CDR3 length: 14 amino acids. Deletions cut 5 bases from V and 0 bases from J, with 8 bases between. Germline V CDR1 and CDR2: SNHLY, FYNNEI. This chain's CDR3 is CASSTGSSNQPQHF. In nucleotides, the CDR3 is TGTGCCAGCAGTACAGGATCTAGCAATCAGCCCCAGCATTTT.

The genes are TRBV11-2 and TRBJ2-7; D possibly uses TRBD1 or TRBD2 (5 bases each). The length of the CDR3 is 14 residues. Germline V lookup: CDR1 SGHAT, CDR2 FQNNGV. V lost 6 bases and J lost 0, with 12 bases in between. The CDR3 DNA is TGTGCCAGCAGTGGGGGTGGCAGCTCCTACGAGCAGTACTTC. This encodes CASSGGGSSYEQYF.

The chain carries TRBV6-5 and TRBJ1-4; 9 positions agree with TRBD1. With 6 bases clipped from V and 8 bases from J, the junction kept 7 bases outside the gene matches. This CDR3 is built from 14 residues. Looked up from germline, CDR1 is MNHEY and CDR2 is SVGAGI. CDR3 nucleotide sequence: TGTGCCAGCAGGTACAGGGGGCTAAGGGAAAAACTGTTTTTT. This codes for CASRYRGLREKLFF.

The DNA for the CDR3 is TGCGCCAGCAGAGGACAGGGAAGGAGCACAGATACGCAGTATTTT. This gives the protein CASRGQGRSTDTQYF. This chain joins TRBV5-1 and TRBJ2-3; 8 positions match TRBD1. The V gene's germline CDR1 is SGHRS and CDR2 YFSETQ. This CDR3 is built from 15 residues. V shed 5 bases and J 0 bases; nucleotides not matched to a gene: 5.

The rearrangement uses TRBV7-8 and TRBJ2-1; 12 nucleotides line up with TRBD2. This CDR3 comprises 17 residues. J was trimmed by 2 bases and V by 4 bases; bases with no gene match: 6. Germline CDR1 is SGHVS and CDR2 is FQNEAQ. The DNA for the CDR3 is TGTGCCAGCAGCTCTCCACTAGCGGGGGGACCCTACAATGAGCAGTTCTTC. This translates into CASSSPLAGGPYNEQFF.

The J gene is TRBJ2-7, the V gene TRBV4-2; no reliable D call. Germline lookup yields CDR1 LGHNA and CDR2 YNFKEQ. Trimming left V 6 bases short and J 5 bases short, with 11 bases between. CDR3 size: 12 residues. CDR3 sequence (DNA): TGTGCCAGCAGTACGTACTCAAACGAGCAGTACTTC. Encoded protein: CASSTYSNEQYF.

The chain couples TRBV19 to TRBJ2-5; 9 bases fit TRBD1. The end of the DNA fits TRBJ2-7 better, so the J call may be wrong. CDR3 length equals 15 residues. Germline loops: CDR1 LNHDA, CDR2 SQIVND (reference sequence). CDR3 in amino acids: CASSVNRGRGGEQYF. The CDR3 DNA reads TGTGCCAGTTCCGTAAACAGGGGGCGCGGTGGCGAGCAGTACTTC.

The V call is TRBV28, the J call TRBJ2-7; TRBD1 agrees at 9 bases. The CDR3 extends over 17 amino acids. CDR1 and CDR2 from the germline V gene are MDHEN and SYDVKM. The junction had 13 bases not matched to a gene; V was cut back by 4 bases and J by 3 bases. The CDR3 spells CASSSTGGLTPFYEQYF. CDR3 bases: TGTGCCAGCAGTTCCACAGGGGGCCTCACTCCTTTCTACGAGCAGTACTTC.

The gene calls are TRBV9 and TRBJ2-2, with a tentative D call TRBD2 (5 bases). Germline V CDR1 and CDR2: SGDLS, YYNGEE. The CDR3 loop spans 15 amino acids. Trimming removed 2 bases at V and 4 bases at J, with 12 bases between. The CDR3 sequence: CASSVGVPSTGELFF. The CDR3 region has the DNA TGTGCCAGCAGCGTCGGGGTTCCTTCCACCGGGGAGCTGTTTTTT.

V usage is TRBV19 and J usage is TRBJ1-5; 7 bases align to TRBD1. Per germline, CDR1 LNHDA and CDR2 SQIVND (reference sequence). The CDR3 spans 14 residues. J was trimmed by 3 bases and V by 6 bases; bases with no gene match: 5. The DNA for the CDR3 is TGTGCCAGTAGCCTCGACAGGGACAATCAGCCCCAGCATTTT. Encoded protein: CASSLDRDNQPQHF.